The text below deals with one TCR beta chain. Antigen unknown. The sample is drawn from a study of shared clonotypes between healthy human individuals. V lost 3 bases and J lost 6, with 11 bases in between. Germline CDR1 reads SGHTA; CDR2 reads FQGNSA. The CDR3 has 14 residues. The study, taken as a whole, reports: In several donors, about 5% of naive CD4 clonotypes appeared in common. Larger estimated richness was generally seen in naive subsets than in memory subsets. Genetic and exposure-history diversity was limited by the few donors.

As originally analysed: ImmunoSEQ gave junction-only sequences without quality scores, so filtering differed. Measured with immunoSEQ multiplex PCR; TCRdb has only the in-frame clones, and not every one. V, J and clone size were drawn from that table, and D and trimming were deduced from the DNA. The table shows over a million clones, with around 97% occurring only once. The chain has TRBV7-2 and TRBJ1-4, with unresolved D. This TCR was sampled from a man aged 30 to 45 in good health. The source material was naive CD4+ T cells sorted from blood. The subset was: CD45RA+ positively selected. The CDR3 region is CASSLMRADEKLFF. The CDR3, as DNA: TGTGCCAGCAGCTTGATGAGGGCTGATGAAAAACTGTTTTTT.